A selection of T cell receptor beta chains follows, all from one sample in a study of blood T cells in healthy people across ages. TCRdb passed the 5' RACE reads through MiXCR, listing each CDR3 protein once. The data hold 540,000 or so distinct CDR3 sequences, with around 50% observed a single time. The specimen was blood. These receptor sequences come from a man of 80 years or more in good health. The CDR3 runs from the conserved cysteine through the conserved F or W. A D gene is named only where the DNA matches it firmly. For some rows the clone size is stated as once, few or many, or as a class when expanded; others skip it.

DNA: TGTGCCAGCAGCTTGGGGACTAGCGGGAGATCGGAGCAGTACTTC; CDR3: CASSLGTSGRSEQYF; size: -; V: TRBV7-2; D: TRBD2; J: TRBJ2-7
DNA: TGTGCCAGCAGCTTAGCAGGGGGATATTCACCCCTCCACTTT; CDR3: CASSLAGGYSPLHF; size: -; V: TRBV7-2; D: -; J: TRBJ1-6
DNA: TGCGCCAGCAGCTCCTATTCGACGGAACAAAGCTCTGGGGCCAACGTCCTGACTTTC; CDR3: CASSSYSTEQSSGANVLTF; size: few; V: TRBV5-1; D: -; J: TRBJ2-6
DNA: TGTGCCAGCAGCCCACAGGGGAAAGGCTACACCTTC; CDR3: CASSPQGKGYTF; size: few; V: TRBV7-2; D: TRBD1; J: TRBJ1-2
DNA: TGTGCCATCGCGGGGGGGCGGGGAGATACGCAGTATTTT; CDR3: CAIAGGRGDTQYF; size: -; V: TRBV10-3; D: TRBD2; J: TRBJ2-3
DNA: TGCAGTGCTAGAGATGGACAGGGTTTAAATGAGCAGTTCTTC; CDR3: CSARDGQGLNEQFF; size: -; V: TRBV20-1; D: TRBD1; J: TRBJ2-1
DNA: TGCAGTGCGCCACAGGGTTCTGGAGAAAAACTGTTTTTT; CDR3: CSAPQGSGEKLFF; size: -; V: TRBV20-1; D: -; J: TRBJ1-4
DNA: TGTGCCAGCAGCAAGGGGGGACGCTATGGCTACACCTTC; CDR3: CASSKGGRYGYTF; size: many; V: TRBV27; D: -; J: TRBJ1-2
DNA: TGTGCCAGCAGCTACAGCAGCGGGGCTCAAGAGACCCAGTACTTC; CDR3: CASSYSSGAQETQYF; size: -; V: TRBV7-2; D: TRBD2; J: TRBJ2-5
DNA: TGCAGTGCTTTATCTAGCCGTGATAGGGCAAGCACAGATACGCAGTATTTT; CDR3: CSALSSRDRASTDTQYF; size: -; V: TRBV20-1; D: -; J: TRBJ2-3